The 5 T cell receptor beta chains given below trace back to one sample, sequenced in a study of graft-versus-host responses after intestinal transplantation. Clones were read by immunoSEQ multiplex PCR, and TCRdb kept only the in-frame ones, dropping some. There are approximately 12,000 clones in the sample; 84% occur only once, and over 6.5% lies in the top ten. Sequencing was performed on PBMCs, taken around 320 days after intestinal transplant. All receptors come from a human patient who received an intestinal transplant, so some T cells may come from the graft donor.

This rearrangement joins TRBV7-3 to TRBJ2-1; D not resolved. CDR3 length: 12 residues. The V gene's germline CDR1 is SGHTA and CDR2 FQGTGA. V was cut by 2 bases and J by 8 bases, with 7 bases left in between. The CDR3 sequence: CASSLGLDEQFF. The CDR3 DNA sequence: TGTGCCAGCAGCTTAGGTTTGGATGAGCAGTTCTTC.

This chain connects TRBV4-2 to TRBJ2-7; D ambiguous. The V gene lost 1 base and the J gene lost 7 bases, with 11 bases spanning the gap. The CDR3 contains 13 residues. The germline V gene encodes CDR1 LGHNA and CDR2 YNFKEQ. The CDR3 DNA reads as TGTGCCAGCAGCCAAGGCCCTGGGCTGGAGCAGTACTTC. Encoded protein: CASSQGPGLEQYF.

This clone showed up just a few times. J is TRBJ2-7 and V is TRBV28; TRBD2 matches 14 bases. CDR3 size: 16 residues. Germline lookup yields CDR1 MDHEN and CDR2 SYDVKM. The V gene end was trimmed by 5 bases and the J gene end by 3 bases; junction bases not matched to a gene: 6. The CDR3 nucleotides read TGTGCCAGCAGTACCCGACTAGCGGGAGGGTTCTACGAGCAGTACTTC. Amino acids: CASSTRLAGGFYEQYF.

This clone showed up just a few times. The rearrangement joins TRBV6-1 to TRBJ2-7; possibly TRBD1 for D (5 bases). Trimming removed 3 bases at V and 5 bases at J, with 8 bases between. This CDR3 spans 12 amino acids. Germline values: CDR1 MNHNS, CDR2 SASEGT. The CDR3 DNA reads TGTGCCAGCAGTGACCCAGGGAACGAGCAGTACTTC. Amino acids: CASSDPGNEQYF.

The V call is TRBV19, the J call TRBJ1-5; D gene ambiguous. The CDR3 is 15 amino acids. The V gene's germline CDR1 is LNHDA and CDR2 SQIVND (reference sequence). The V end lost 3 bases, the J end lost 0 bases, and 9 bases lay between the germline ends. CDR3 in amino acids: CASSMGAASNQPQHF. CDR3 nucleotides: TGTGCCAGTAGTATGGGAGCAGCTAGCAATCAGCCCCAGCATTTT. The whole variable domain, remainder taken from reference TRBV19 and TRBJ1-5, is DGGITQSPKYLFRKEGQNVTLSCEQNLNHDAMYWYRQDPGQGLRLIYYSQIVNDFQKGDIAEGYSVSREKKESFPLTVTSAQKNPTAFYLCASSMGAASNQPQHFGDGTRLSIL.